Following are 28 T cell receptor beta chains from one sample sequenced in a study of human T cells and chemical hapten exposure. Each CDR3 protein is one row after TCRdb ran MiXCR on the RACE reads. Of about 93,000 distinct CDR3 sequences in the sample, about 8.5% were seen once. Indicated time point: pre-sensitization, week 0. Treatment indicated: therapeutic diphenylcyclopropenone sensitization with weekly scalp DPC. This material consisted of whole blood, taken in connection with sensitization to the hapten diphenylcyclopropenone (DPC). These receptors were collected from a middle-aged man with alopecia areata. Some clones in this sample may be carry-over from other donors' samples.

The chain is built from TRBV20-1 and TRBJ2-5; D not resolved. This CDR3 region has 11 residues. Germline CDR1 and CDR2: DFQATT and SNEGSKA (reference sequence). Trimming stripped 1 base from V and 1 base from J, with 1 base between. CDR3 sequence (DNA): TGCAGTGCTAGAGCCCAAGAGACCCAGTACTTC. This encodes CSARAQETQYF.

This clonotype was seen a few times. The chain is built from TRBV9 and TRBJ1-2; 8 bases agree with TRBD1. V gave up 4 bases and J gave up 6 bases; unmatched junction bases: 8. Germline loops: CDR1 SGDLS, CDR2 YYNGEE. The CDR3 sequence is 14 residues long. The CDR3 spells CASSPQGVGDGYTF. The DNA of the CDR3 is TGTGCCAGCAGCCCACAGGGGGTCGGTGATGGCTACACCTTC.

In its sample, this clonotype was seen a few times. This chain links TRBV6-2 or TRBV6-3 with TRBJ2-3, with a possible D match to TRBD2 (7 bases). The ends were cut back, 8 bases at V and 2 bases at J, with 14 bases in the middle. The CDR3 extends over 14 amino acids. The V gene's germline CDR1 is MNHEY and CDR2 SVGEGT. The CDR3 region is CASRGARTTDTQYF. The CDR3 DNA follows: TGTGCCAGCCGGGGGGCTCGAACCACAGATACGCAGTATTTT.

This rearrangement joins TRBV6-1 to TRBJ2-7, with a possible D match to TRBD2 (6 bases). V dropped 0 bases and J dropped 0 bases, with 9 bases sitting between them. Germline values: CDR1 MNHNS, CDR2 SASEGT. This CDR3 contains 15 residues. This chain's CDR3 is CASSEADGGSYEQYV. CDR3 in DNA: TGTGCCAGCAGTGAAGCCGACGGGGGCTCCTACGAGCAGTACGTC.

The rearrangement links TRBV19 to TRBJ2-5; 10 bases are shared with TRBD1. Germline V gene lookup returns CDR1 LNHDA and CDR2 SQIVND (reference sequence). Trimming cost V 1 base and J 5 bases; bases outside gene matches: 4. The CDR3 extends over 15 amino acids. The CDR3 DNA follows: TGTGCCAGTAGTATAGGACAGGGGGCTCACGAGACCCAGTACTTC. Its translation is CASSIGQGAHETQYF.

The rearrangement links TRBV2 to TRBJ2-3, with D possibly matching TRBD2 (6 bases). The V end lost 7 bases, the J end lost 4 bases, and 18 bases lay between the germline ends. The CDR3 loop spans 15 amino acids. CDR1 and CDR2 (germline): SNHLY, FYNNEI. CDR3 sequence (DNA): TGTGCCAGCACCCCGCTAGCGTCCCAAGCAGATACGCAGTATTTT. This gives the protein CASTPLASQADTQYF.

The rearrangement joins TRBV6-5 to TRBJ2-5, with 8 bases fitting TRBD1. V lost 6 bases, J lost 5 bases, and 23 bases stayed unmatched. The length of the CDR3 is 19 residues. Germline values: CDR1 MNHEY, CDR2 SVGAGI. CDR3 sequence: CASRSLSLGGQGGGETQYF. CDR3 nucleotide sequence: TGTGCCAGCAGGTCGTTATCGTTGGGTGGACAGGGAGGAGGGGAGACCCAGTACTTC.

The sample holds a few counts of this clonotype. The chain has TRBV3-1 and TRBJ2-7; 11 nucleotides line up with TRBD1. Trimming took 4 bases from V and 3 from J; bases not matched to a gene: 8. This CDR3 comprises 16 residues. Germline-derived CDR1 and CDR2 are LGHDT and YNNKEL (reference sequence). CDR3 nucleotides: TGTGCCAGCAGCCCCAGCGGGGGACAGGGGGTCTACGAGCAGTACGTC. Translating gives CASSPSGGQGVYEQYV.

This clonotype was seen repeatedly, ten times or more. The chain joins TRBV11-2 to TRBJ2-1, with D unclear. Deletions cut 1 base from V and 7 bases from J, with 8 bases between. The CDR3 contains 13 residues. In germline, CDR1 is SGHAT, CDR2 FQNNGV. CDR3 in amino acids: CASSLGSPNEQFF. In nucleotides, the CDR3 is TGTGCCAGCAGCTTAGGGTCCCCTAATGAGCAGTTCTTC.

This clonotype showed up just once. This CDR3 is CASSLSPGTSGRADTGELFF. The DNA for the CDR3 is TGTGCCAGCAGCTTGAGTCCCGGGACTAGCGGGAGGGCGGACACCGGGGAGCTGTTTTTT. The chain couples TRBV5-5 to TRBJ2-2; TRBD2 matches 16 bases. Germline CDR1 is SGHKS and CDR2 is YYEKEE (reference sequence). This CDR3 is 20 amino acids long. The ends lost 1 base at V and 3 bases at J; junction bases unmatched: 9. The variable domain in full, completed from reference TRBV5-5 and TRBJ2-2, reads DAGVTQSPTHLIKTRGQQVTLRCSPISGHKSVSWYQQVLGQGPQFIFQYYEKEERGRGNFPDRFSARQFPNYSSELNVNALLLGDSALYLCASSLSPGTSGRADTGELFFGEGSRLTVL.

The chain recombines TRBV10-3 with TRBJ2-1, with 8 bases matching TRBD2. The V and J ends lost 7 bases and 6 bases, in that order; junction bases with no gene match: 5. Germline V gene lookup returns CDR1 ENHRY and CDR2 SYGVKD. The CDR3 loop spans 13 amino acids. CDR3 in DNA: TGTGCCATCATGACTAGCGAGTCCAATGAGCAGTTCTTC. It encodes CAIMTSESNEQFF.

The rearrangement joins TRBV10-3 to TRBJ1-2; 9 bases match TRBD1. The germline V gene has CDR1 ENHRY and CDR2 SYGVKD. V was pared by 8 bases and J by 2 bases, with 3 bases of the junction left unmatched. This CDR3 has 13 residues. CDR3 loop: CAIRQGENYGYTF. For the CDR3, the DNA is TGTGCCATCCGACAGGGGGAAAACTATGGCTACACCTTC.

This clonotype appeared many times. The J gene is TRBJ1-2, the V gene TRBV27; no definite D call. V lost 4 bases and J lost 5, with 35 bases in between. The V gene's germline CDR1 is MNHEY and CDR2 SMNVEV (reference sequence). The CDR3 consists of 21 residues. This CDR3 is CASSSLPAAFVRPSLWYGYTF. DNA for the CDR3: TGTGCCAGCAGTTCACTTCCGGCAGCTTTTGTCCGCCCATCGTTATGGTATGGCTACACCTTC.

This clonotype was counted at least ten times. V usage is TRBV9 and J usage is TRBJ2-1; D is tentatively TRBD1 or TRBD2 (5 bases each). The V end was cut by 7 bases, the J end by 5 bases, with 19 bases between. This CDR3 region has 15 residues. CDR1 SGDLS and CDR2 YYNGEE come from the germline V gene. CDR3 DNA: TGTGCCAGCGGGGCCTCCCCGGGGCCCGACAATGAGCAGTTCTTC. As protein: CASGASPGPDNEQFF.

The rearrangement uses TRBV3-1 and TRBJ1-6, with D maybe TRBD1 (5 bases). Between the trimmed V and J ends, which lost 1 base and 9 bases, there was a span of 13 bases. Germline assignment: CDR1 LGHDT and CDR2 YNNKEL (reference sequence). The CDR3 is 15 residues long. The chain's CDR3 is CASSQVGGSGSPLHF. CDR3 DNA: TGTGCCAGCAGCCAAGTGGGGGGGAGTGGTTCACCCCTCCACTTT.

The chain employs TRBV20-1 and TRBJ2-3; perhaps TRBD1 as D (5 bases). Looked up from germline, CDR1 is DFQATT and CDR2 is SNEGSKA (reference sequence). CDR3 length: 13 amino acids. V was trimmed by 0 bases and J by 9 bases, leaving 13 bases between them. Here the CDR3 reads CSARDGNRPTQYF. The CDR3 DNA reads as TGCAGTGCTAGAGATGGGAACAGGCCGACGCAGTATTTT.

This clonotype was detected many times. This rearrangement joins TRBV5-1 to TRBJ1-2; no firm D call. Germline CDR1 and CDR2: SGHRS and YFSETQ. The CDR3 length is 18 residues. Deletions cut 0 bases from V and 4 bases from J, with 22 bases between. Here the CDR3 DNA reads TGCGCCAGCAGCTTGGATGGGGTAAAGCTACAGATTTCCTATGGCTACACCTTC. As protein: CASSLDGVKLQISYGYTF. Full variable domain (remainder filled in from reference TRBV5-1 and TRBJ1-2): KAGVTQTPRYLIKTRGQQVTLSCSPISGHRSVSWYQQTPGQGLQFLFEYFSETQRNKGNFPGRFSGRQFSNSRSEMNVSTLELGDSALYLCASSLDGVKLQISYGYTFGSGTRLTVV.

This clonotype occurred many times. The V gene is TRBV29-1, the J gene TRBJ1-1; 7 nucleotides line up with TRBD1. The CDR3 length is 12 residues. The junction had 5 bases not matched to a gene; V was cut back by 3 bases and J by 7 bases. CDR1 SQVTM and CDR2 ANQGSEA come from the germline V gene. CDR3 amino acids: CSVDRGNSEAFF. CDR3 bases: TGCAGCGTTGACAGGGGGAATAGTGAAGCTTTCTTT.

This clonotype turned up a few times. The chain recombines TRBV7-9 with TRBJ2-7; D may be TRBD1 (5 bases). The CDR3 is 14 amino acids. Germline values: CDR1 SEHNR, CDR2 FQNEAQ (reference sequence). Trimming pared 1 base from V and 5 bases from J, leaving 12 bases between. CDR3 nucleotide sequence: TGTGCCAGCAGCTTAGGAAATGCCAGGGACGAGCAGTACGTC. The encoded protein is CASSLGNARDEQYV.

The chain has TRBV4-1 and TRBJ2-3; TRBD2 agrees at 8 bases. CDR1 and CDR2 (germline): MGHRA, YSYEKL. Trimming at V came to 1 base and at J to 2 bases, leaving 5 bases not matched to a gene. This CDR3 has 16 amino acids. Here the CDR3 DNA reads TGCGCCAGCAGCCAAGCTGTAGCGGGGCACACAGATACGCAGTATTTT. As protein: CASSQAVAGHTDTQYF.

This clonotype was seen only a few times. The chain joins TRBV6-6 to TRBJ2-7; D might be TRBD1 (7 bases). V was pared by 6 bases and J by 4 bases, with 22 bases between. Germline-derived CDR1 and CDR2 are MNHNY and SVGAGI (reference sequence). The CDR3 runs to 16 residues. As DNA, the CDR3 is TGTGCCAGCAGCCAGGGCGGGACAGATCATCGTTACGAGCAGTACGTC. It encodes CASSQGGTDHRYEQYV.

This clonotype was picked up many times. CDR3 loop: CASSLGQAPAEQYF. CDR3 coding DNA: TGTGCCAGCAGTTTGGGACAGGCCCCGGCCGAGCAGTACTTC. The chain links TRBV12-3 or TRBV12-4 to TRBJ2-7, with 8 bases matching TRBD1. The CDR3 contains 14 residues. J was trimmed by 6 bases and V by 3 bases; bases with no gene match: 7.

This clonotype was seen a few times. The genes are TRBV12-3 or TRBV12-4 and TRBJ1-2; 8 nucleotides line up with TRBD1. The CDR3 spans 13 residues. V trimming: 6 bases; J trimming: 5 bases; junction bases outside the gene matches: 5. The CDR3 DNA follows: TGTGCCAGCAGGTCGACAGGGGCTTATGGCTACACCTTC. It is translated as CASRSTGAYGYTF.

There are many counts of this clonotype. V is TRBV7-3 and J is TRBJ1-1, with no clear D. This CDR3 region has 14 residues. CDR1 and CDR2 from the germline V gene are SGHTA and FQGTGA. The ends were cut back, 5 bases at V and 4 bases at J, with 14 bases in the middle. CDR3 region: CASSRLGPSTEAFF. CDR3 DNA: TGTGCCAGCAGCCGCCTAGGCCCGAGCACTGAAGCTTTCTTT.

The chain employs TRBV24-1 and TRBJ1-1; TRBD1 matches 7 bases. CDR1 and CDR2 (germline): KGHDR, SFDVKD. V lost 9 bases, J lost 6 bases, and 12 bases stayed unmatched. The CDR3 loop spans 14 amino acids. The CDR3 reads CATRPEGAFSEAFF. The DNA of the CDR3 is TGTGCCACCCGCCCGGAGGGGGCCTTCTCTGAAGCTTTCTTT.

This chain joins TRBV6-2 or TRBV6-3 and TRBJ2-3, with 10 bases identical to TRBD2. V lost 6 bases, J lost 2 bases, and 11 bases stayed unmatched. The CDR3 has 17 residues. CDR1 is MNHEY and CDR2 is SVGEGT in the germline V gene. This CDR3 is CASSQLLAGAVTDTQYF. CDR3 DNA sequence: TGTGCCAGCAGCCAACTTCTAGCGGGAGCGGTCACAGATACGCAGTATTTT.

This clonotype was observed at least ten times. This chain uses TRBV6-6 with TRBJ1-4; a weak D match, TRBD1 (5 bases). The germline CDR1 and CDR2 sequences are MNHNY and SVGAGI (reference sequence). Trimming shortened V by 2 bases and J by 8 bases, and 15 bases separated the two germline ends. CDR3 size: 15 residues. The CDR3 nucleotides read TGTGCCAGCAGTTACATAGGGGAGGTGAAAGAAAAACTGTTTTTT. As protein: CASSYIGEVKEKLFF.

J is TRBJ2-1 and V is TRBV7-9; no clear D gene. The CDR3 loop spans 14 amino acids. Deletions cut 4 bases from V and 4 bases from J, with 11 bases between. CDR1 is SEHNR and CDR2 is FQNEAQ in the germline V gene (reference sequence). Here the CDR3 DNA reads TGTGCCAGCAGCTCCGACACATTTTACAATGAGCAGTTCTTC. Translating gives CASSSDTFYNEQFF.